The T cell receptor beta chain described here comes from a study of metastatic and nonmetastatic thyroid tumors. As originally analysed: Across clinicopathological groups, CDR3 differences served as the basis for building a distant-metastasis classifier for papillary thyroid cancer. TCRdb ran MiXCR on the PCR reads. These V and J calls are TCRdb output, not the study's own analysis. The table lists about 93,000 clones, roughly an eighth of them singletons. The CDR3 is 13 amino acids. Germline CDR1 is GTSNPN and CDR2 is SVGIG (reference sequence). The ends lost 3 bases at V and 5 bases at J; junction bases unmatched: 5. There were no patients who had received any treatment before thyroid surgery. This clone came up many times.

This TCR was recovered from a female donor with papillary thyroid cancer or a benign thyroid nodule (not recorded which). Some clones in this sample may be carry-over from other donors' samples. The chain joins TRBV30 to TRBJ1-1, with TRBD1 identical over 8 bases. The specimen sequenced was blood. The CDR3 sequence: CAWRQGEWTEAFF. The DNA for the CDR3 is TGTGCCTGGAGACAGGGGGAATGGACTGAAGCTTTCTTT. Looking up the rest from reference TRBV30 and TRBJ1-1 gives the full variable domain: SQTIHQWPATLVQPVGSPLSLECTVEGTSNPNLYWYRQAAGRGLQLLFYSVGIGQISSEVPQNLSASRPQDRQFILSSKKLLLSDSGFYLCAWRQGEWTEAFFGQGTRLTVV.